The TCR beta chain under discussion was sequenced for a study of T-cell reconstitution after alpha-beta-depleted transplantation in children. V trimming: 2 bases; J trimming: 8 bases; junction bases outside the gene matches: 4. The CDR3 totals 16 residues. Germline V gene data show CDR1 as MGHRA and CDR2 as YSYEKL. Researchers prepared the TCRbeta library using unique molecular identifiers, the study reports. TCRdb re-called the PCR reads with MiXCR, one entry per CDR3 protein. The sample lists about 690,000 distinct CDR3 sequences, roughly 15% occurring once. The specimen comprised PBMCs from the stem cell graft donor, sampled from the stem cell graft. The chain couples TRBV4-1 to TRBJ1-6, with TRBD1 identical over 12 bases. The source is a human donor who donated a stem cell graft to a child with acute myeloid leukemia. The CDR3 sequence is CASSQRRDRGHSPLHF. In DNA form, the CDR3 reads TGCGCCAGCAGCCAACGCCGGGACAGGGGGCATTCACCCCTCCACTTT.